This T cell receptor beta chain was recorded in a study of blood T cells in healthy people across ages. Whole-study results and caveats: Long-lived donors had more naive CD4+ cells and higher diversity than aged donors. A conclusive naive versus antigen-experienced comparison was prevented by the unsorted PBMCs.

Samples had at least 6 million PBMCs isolated from them. It was with a sample-barcoded 5' primer and a J-beta primer mix that a second PCR of about 6 to 11 cycles was run. TCRdb passed the 5' RACE reads through MiXCR, listing each CDR3 protein once. The sample has 650,000 to 950,000 distinct CDR3 sequences; 44% are singletons. Turning to this clonotype: Its antigen remains unidentified. An end of the junction differs from the germline gene, which may be a read error.

The CDR3 consists of 12 residues. Germline V gene sequence: CDR1 SQVTM, CDR2 ANQGSEA. The sequence derives from a man aged 55 to 70 in good health. This chain joins TRBV29-1 and TRBJ1-2, with 8 bases fitting TRBD1. Sample: blood. The CDR3 DNA reads TGCAGCGTCTCGGACAGGGCCTATGGCCACACCTTC. This sequence encodes CSVSDRAYGHTF. Complete variable domain (other parts from reference TRBV29-1 and TRBJ1-2): SAVISQKPSRDICQRGTSLTIQCQVDSQVTMMFWYRQQPGQSLTLIATANQGSEATYESGFVIDKFPISRPNLTFSTLTVSNMSPEDSSIYLCSVSDRAYGHTFGSGTRLTVV.